Given below is one T cell receptor beta chain in context. The PCR used 60 Vbeta and 13 Jbeta primers. Generated by immunoSEQ multiplex PCR, the TCRdb table keeps only in-frame clones and is missing some. The sample includes about 200,000 clones. Unmatched junction bases numbered 12, after V lost 7 bases and J lost 8 bases. The CDR3 runs 13 residues. Germline assignment: CDR1 SQVTM and CDR2 ANQGSEA. This entry comes from a study of cytomegalovirus exposure and HLA in healthy donors. The sample taken for sequencing was PBMCs. This chain uses TRBV29-1 with TRBJ1-2; TRBD1 agrees at 8 bases. The sequence was collected from a girl aged 2 to 9 in good health and CMV-seropositive. DNA of the CDR3: TGCAGCGGCTTCCTTGGACAGGGAGCGGGCTACACCTTC. Amino acids: CSGFLGQGAGYTF.